This TCR beta chain comes out of a study of cytomegalovirus exposure and HLA in healthy donors. Regarding the study as a whole: Overall, approximately 150 TCR beta chains were annotated as cytomegalovirus-associated. TCR beta V- and J-gene trimming was later associated with a missense DCLRE1C variant.

PCR primers comprised 60 Vbeta and 13 Jbeta primers. The data were produced by immunoSEQ multiplex PCR, yet TCRdb's version contains in-frame clones alone and is incomplete. Counted here are some 130,000 clones, around 74% occurring once; the ten biggest clones make up 7.3%. Concerning this clone itself: Its target is unknown. At one of its ends the junction is not consistent with the germline gene, which may arise from a read error.

From germline, CDR1 is MNHNS and CDR2 SASEGT. The CDR3 has 14 residues. Sequencing was done on a sample of PBMCs. This receptor was taken from a male donor in good health and CMV-seronegative. The chain has TRBV6-1 and TRBJ2-5; 8 nucleotides match TRBD1. CDR3 residues: CANSFWTGKETQYF. Here the CDR3 DNA reads TGTGCCAACAGTTTTTGGACAGGGAAAGAGACCCAGTACTTC.